This TCR beta chain was profiled in a study of CD8+CD57+ T cells in acquired aplastic anemia. Patients selected for sequencing had displayed CD8+CD57+ cell expansion by flow cytometry. Trimming cost V 5 bases and J 2 bases, with 7 bases left between them. The CDR3 length is 13 residues. The germline gives CDR1 SGDLS, CDR2 YYNGEE. This clonotype is a singleton in its sample. The conserved phenylalanine or tryptophan normally closing the CDR3 is absent here, so this likely arose from a read error. Genomic DNA, serving as template, underwent TCR beta VDJ and CDR3 profiling. TCRdb redid the calling of the reads with MiXCR, one entry per CDR3 protein. The sample includes roughly 260,000 distinct CDR3 sequences, around 45% of them seen just once.

The sequence came from a human donor with aplastic anemia. This sequence joins TRBV9 and TRBJ2-2; D gene ambiguous. Sequences were obtained from sorted CD4+, CD8+, or CD8+CD57+ T cells (not recorded which) from PBMCs. CDR3 loop: CASSERNTGELFL. CDR3 nucleotide sequence: TGTGCCAGCAGTGAAAGAAACACCGGGGAGCTGTTTCTT.